The clone carrying this T cell receptor (beta chain) was found a few times. The antigen remains undetermined. Germline V gene sequence: CDR1 SNHLY, CDR2 FYNNEI. Deletions cut 7 bases from V and 5 bases from J, with 11 bases between. The CDR3 extends over 12 amino acids. The sample originates from a study of human T cells and chemical hapten exposure. Turning to the study itself: Donors were sensitized with 2% DPC on the upper inner arm. While the approximately 23-week study was under way, patients received diphenylcyclopropenone on the scalp every week. Study-wide findings and caveats: A positive correlation with patch test score was found for PT1 expanded TCR counts.

The library attached unique molecular identifiers to individual cDNA molecules. TCRdb itself ran the RACE reads through MiXCR, one entry per CDR3 protein. The sample shows about 160,000 distinct CDR3 sequences, about 30% of them seen only once. The time point: patch test 3, about 24 weeks after DPC sensitization. Treatment here: therapeutic diphenylcyclopropenone sensitization with weekly scalp DPC. This TCR derives from a woman aged 18-35 years with alopecia areata. Some clones in this sample may be carry-over from other donors' samples. The V and J genes are TRBV2 and TRBJ1-1, with D possibly matching TRBD1 (5 bases). The sequences come from whole blood, collected in connection with sensitization to the hapten diphenylcyclopropenone (DPC). The chain's CDR3 is CASTGGVTEAFF. The CDR3 nucleotides are TGTGCCAGCACAGGAGGGGTAACTGAAGCTTTCTTT.